This is a list of T cell receptor beta chains from one sample in a study of cytomegalovirus exposure and HLA in healthy donors. The method was immunoSEQ multiplex PCR; TCRdb's version includes in-frame clones alone and lacks a portion of them. Its table lists 100,000 to 150,000 clones. Input material: PBMCs. These receptors all stem from a man in his thirties or forties in good health and CMV-seronegative. Each CDR3 is given with its conserved first and last residue. Fields, in order: J gene, V gene, D gene, CDR3 protein, CDR3 DNA. A D gene is named only where the DNA matches it firmly.

>TRBJ2-1|TRBV5-1|-
CASSLTPSANNEQFF
TGCGCCAGCAGCTTGACGCCTAGCGCCAATAATGAGCAGTTCTTC
>TRBJ1-1|TRBV10-3|-
CAISERGRGGTEAFF
TGTGCCATCAGTGAGAGGGGACGGGGGGGGACTGAAGCTTTCTTT
>TRBJ1-5|TRBV28|-
CASRGGGTGQPQHF
TGTGCCAGCAGGGGGGGTGGGACGGGGCAGCCCCAGCATTTT
>TRBJ2-3|TRBV6-4|TRBD1
CASSGGTGSDTQYF
TGTGCCAGCAGTGGCGGGACAGGGTCAGATACGCAGTATTTT
>TRBJ2-1|TRBV19|TRBD2
CASSMRQGGTSGSSYNEQFF
TGTGCCAGTAGTATGCGGCAGGGAGGGACTAGCGGAAGCTCCTACAATGAGCAGTTCTTC
>TRBJ2-7|TRBV19|-
CASSAALRRRGTYEQYF
TGTGCCAGTAGTGCCGCCCTCCGGCGCCGGGGAACCTACGAGCAGTACTTC
>TRBJ2-3|TRBV19|-
CASSIFLGGAQYF
TGTGCCAGTAGTATCTTCCTCGGGGGTGCGCAGTATTTT
>TRBJ1-5|TRBV27|-
CASSLRAGSFFSNQPQHF
TGTGCCAGCAGTTTACGGGCGGGCAGCTTTTTTAGCAATCAGCCCCAGCATTTT
>TRBJ2-4|TRBV10-2|TRBD2
CASSEWSGRVLAKNIQYF
TGCGCCAGCAGTGAGTGGAGCGGGAGGGTCCTAGCCAAAAACATTCAGTACTTC
>TRBJ1-1|TRBV7-3|-
CASSLTGGANTEAFF
TGTGCCAGCAGCTTAACGGGGGGGGCGAACACTGAAGCTTTCTTT
>TRBJ1-4|TRBV13|-
CASSLGRQGQGEKLFF
TGTGCCAGCAGCTTAGGCCGCCAGGGGCAAGGGGAAAAACTGTTTTTT
>TRBJ2-5|TRBV12-5|TRBD1
CASGLVPDRGLVETQYF
TGTGCTAGTGGTTTGGTTCCAGACAGGGGGCTTGTGGAGACCCAGTACTTC
>TRBJ2-1|TRBV28|TRBD2
CASSPRTSGRPNEQFF
TGTGCCAGCAGCCCAAGGACTAGCGGGAGGCCCAATGAGCAGTTCTTC
>TRBJ2-5|TRBV7-9|-
CASSKALGLNKETQYF
TGTGCCAGCAGCAAGGCCCTGGGACTTAACAAAGAGACCCAGTACTTC
>TRBJ2-2|TRBV11-2|TRBD2
CASSGLAGPNTGELFF
TGTGCCAGCAGCGGACTAGCGGGGCCGAACACCGGGGAGCTGTTTTTT
>TRBJ1-1|TRBV5-1|-
CASSLVGVEETEAFF
TGCGCCAGCAGCTTGGTCGGGGTAGAAGAAACTGAAGCTTTCTTT
>TRBJ2-7|TRBV11-2|TRBD2
CASSPLTGRASYEQYF
TGTGCCAGCAGCCCCCTAACCGGGAGGGCCTCTTACGAGCAGTACTTC
>TRBJ2-7|TRBV5-1|-
CASSLVGIQASSYEQYF
TGCGCCAGCAGCTTGGTGGGAATACAGGCGAGCTCCTACGAGCAGTACTTC
>TRBJ1-3|TRBV2|-
CASSDGASGNTIYF
TGTGCCAGCAGTGACGGAGCCTCTGGAAACACCATATATTTT
>TRBJ2-5|TRBV7-2|TRBD2
CASSRGGPLRETQYF
TGTGCCAGCAGCCGGGGGGGGCCTCTTAGGGAGACCCAGTACTTC
>TRBJ2-6|TRBV7-9|TRBD1
CASSLTGGGGANVLTF
TGTGCCAGCAGCTTAACAGGGGGCGGTGGGGCCAACGTCCTGACTTTC
>TRBJ2-6|TRBV7-9|-
CASSQDSTSGANVLTF
TGTGCCAGCAGCCAAGATAGCACCTCTGGGGCCAACGTCCTGACTTTC
>TRBJ2-5|TRBV7-2|-
CASSLGVVRGAGETQYF
TGTGCCAGCAGCTTAGGGGTGGTCCGGGGGGCAGGAGAGACCCAGTACTTC
>TRBJ2-4|TRBV9|-
CASSVNWEETNIQYF
TGTGCCAGCAGCGTTAATTGGGAGGAAACAAACATTCAGTACTTC
>TRBJ2-4|TRBV28|TRBD2
CASSSPGLAGLNIQYF
TGTGCCAGCAGTTCGCCAGGACTAGCGGGATTAAACATTCAGTACTTC
>TRBJ1-2|TRBV28|TRBD1
CASSLGRGLRGGYTF
TGTGCCAGCAGTTTGGGCAGGGGGCTTAGAGGGGGCTACACCTTC
>TRBJ2-7|TRBV7-9|-
CASSFSYEQYF
TGTGCCAGCAGCTTTTCGTACGAGCAGTACTTC
>TRBJ2-3|TRBV5-4|TRBD1
CASSLGGDRGADTQYF
TGTGCCAGCAGCTTGGGAGGGGACAGGGGCGCAGATACGCAGTATTTT
>TRBJ2-5|TRBV10-3|-
CAIRTGLPQETQYF
TGTGCCATCAGGACGGGATTACCCCAGGAGACCCAGTACTTC
>TRBJ2-7|TRBV6-6|-
CATLGNSDTYEQYF
TGTGCCACCCTTGGCAACAGTGACACCTACGAGCAGTACTTC